A selection of T cell receptor beta chains follows, all from one sample in a study of beta chain features in type 1 diabetes. Here immunoSEQ multiplex PCR was the method, and the copy in TCRdb shows in-frame clones only, minus some. The sample holds fewer than 550,000 clones; over 9.5% are singletons and the top ten take 0.045% to 0.06%. The material sequenced was naive CD4+ T cells from blood. Source of these receptors: a woman under 30 in good health. Both conserved end residues are part of each CDR3. Each record gives: CDR3 DNA, CDR3 protein, clone size, V gene, J gene, D gene. The D gene is left open where the match is weak. The size field is filled for only some rows; it gives once, few, many or a size class.

cdr3_nt: TGTGCCAGCAGCTTTAGAAGGGAGGGGAATGAAAAACTGTTTTTT
cdr3_aa: CASSFRREGNEKLFF
clone_size: NA
v_call: TRBV7-9
j_call: TRBJ1-4
d_call: NA

cdr3_nt: TGCGCCAGCAGCCAAGTGATAGCGGGGGGGCAAGATACGCAGTATTTT
cdr3_aa: CASSQVIAGGQDTQYF
clone_size: few
v_call: TRBV4-1
j_call: TRBJ2-3
d_call: TRBD2

cdr3_nt: TGTGCCAGCAGCCCCCATCGGGGGACTGAAGCTTTCTTT
cdr3_aa: CASSPHRGTEAFF
clone_size: few
v_call: TRBV9
j_call: TRBJ1-1
d_call: NA

cdr3_nt: TGCGCCAGCAGCCAAGCGGGAAGAGGACACTCTCCGCGAGATACGCAGTATTTT
cdr3_aa: CASSQAGRGHSPRDTQYF
clone_size: few
v_call: TRBV4-1
j_call: TRBJ2-3
d_call: NA

cdr3_nt: TGTGCCAGCACCGGCTGGTCTAGGGTTGAAGCTTTCTTT
cdr3_aa: CASTGWSRVEAFF
clone_size: NA
v_call: TRBV2
j_call: TRBJ1-1
d_call: NA

cdr3_nt: TGTGCCAGCAGCGCCGGGGACGGCTACTATGGCTACACCTTC
cdr3_aa: CASSAGDGYYGYTF
clone_size: NA
v_call: TRBV9
j_call: TRBJ1-2
d_call: NA

cdr3_nt: TGTGCCAGCAGCTACAGACAGGGTACCTTGTCAGGCTACAATGAGCAGTTCTTC
cdr3_aa: CASSYRQGTLSGYNEQFF
clone_size: few
v_call: TRBV9
j_call: TRBJ2-1
d_call: TRBD1

cdr3_nt: TGTGCCAGTAGTTCCCCTGGCCTAGCGGGAGAAGGCTACAATGAGCAGTTCTTC
cdr3_aa: CASSSPGLAGEGYNEQFF
clone_size: few
v_call: TRBV19
j_call: TRBJ2-1
d_call: TRBD2

cdr3_nt: TGTGCCAGCAGTTTACCCCGATGGGGGTACACCTTC
cdr3_aa: CASSLPRWGYTF
clone_size: NA
v_call: TRBV28
j_call: TRBJ1-2
d_call: NA

cdr3_nt: TGTGCCAGCAGCTTAGGAGGGCAGCCCCAGCATTTT
cdr3_aa: CASSLGGQPQHF
clone_size: NA
v_call: TRBV7-9
j_call: TRBJ1-5
d_call: NA

cdr3_nt: TGCAGCGTCAGACACCCAACTAATGAAAAACTGTTTTTT
cdr3_aa: CSVRHPTNEKLFF
clone_size: many
v_call: TRBV29-1
j_call: TRBJ1-4
d_call: NA

cdr3_nt: TGTGCCAGCTCCGGAGGTACCGGGGAGCTGTTTTTT
cdr3_aa: CASSGGTGELFF
clone_size: NA
v_call: TRBV18
j_call: TRBJ2-2
d_call: NA

cdr3_nt: TGCAGCGTGGGACAGCTTATGAACACTGAAGCTTTCTTT
cdr3_aa: CSVGQLMNTEAFF
clone_size: few
v_call: TRBV29-1
j_call: TRBJ1-1
d_call: TRBD1

cdr3_nt: TGTGCCAGCTCACCGGCGCTAGGTTCCTATAATTCACCCCTCCACTTT
cdr3_aa: CASSPALGSYNSPLHF
clone_size: few
v_call: TRBV18
j_call: TRBJ1-6
d_call: NA

cdr3_nt: TGTGCCAGTAGTAGCGATGGTGGGAATGAGCAGTTCTTC
cdr3_aa: CASSSDGGNEQFF
clone_size: many
v_call: TRBV19
j_call: TRBJ2-1
d_call: NA

cdr3_nt: TGTGCCAGCAGCTTAGGAGGGCTAGCGTTAGAGACCCAGTACTTC
cdr3_aa: CASSLGGLALETQYF
clone_size: few
v_call: TRBV7-9
j_call: TRBJ2-5
d_call: NA

cdr3_nt: TGTGCCAGCAGCGTAACGGGACTTCTCACCGGGGAGCTGTTTTTT
cdr3_aa: CASSVTGLLTGELFF
clone_size: few
v_call: TRBV9
j_call: TRBJ2-2
d_call: NA

cdr3_nt: TGTGCCAGCAGCTCCAAGGGGAATAACTACGAGCAGTACTTC
cdr3_aa: CASSSKGNNYEQYF
clone_size: few
v_call: TRBV7-9
j_call: TRBJ2-7
d_call: NA

cdr3_nt: TGTGCCAGCAGCTTGGCGGGAGGGTGGATAGAGACCCAGTACTTC
cdr3_aa: CASSLAGGWIETQYF
clone_size: NA
v_call: TRBV13
j_call: TRBJ2-5
d_call: TRBD2

cdr3_nt: TGCGCCAGCAGCCAAGATGGGGGGGAGACCCAGTACTTC
cdr3_aa: CASSQDGGETQYF
clone_size: few
v_call: TRBV4-3
j_call: TRBJ2-5
d_call: NA

cdr3_nt: TGTGCCAGCAGCTCAACCGGGACAGGGTGGGAGACCCAGTACTTC
cdr3_aa: CASSSTGTGWETQYF
clone_size: NA
v_call: TRBV5-4
j_call: TRBJ2-5
d_call: TRBD1

cdr3_nt: TGTGCCAGCAGCAAATCCCGCAGTCGTAACACCGGGGAGCTGTTTTTT
cdr3_aa: CASSKSRSRNTGELFF
clone_size: few
v_call: TRBV16
j_call: TRBJ2-2
d_call: NA

cdr3_nt: TGTGCCTGGAGTCCTGACATTCCTTACCTCTATGAGCAGTTCTTC
cdr3_aa: CAWSPDIPYLYEQFF
clone_size: few
v_call: TRBV30
j_call: TRBJ2-1
d_call: NA

cdr3_nt: TGTGCCAGCAGCGTAGACGGGTTCTCTGGAAACACCATATATTTT
cdr3_aa: CASSVDGFSGNTIYF
clone_size: few
v_call: TRBV9
j_call: TRBJ1-3
d_call: NA

cdr3_nt: TGTGCCAGCAGCTTAACCGCTGGGGCCAACGTCCTGACTTTC
cdr3_aa: CASSLTAGANVLTF
clone_size: few
v_call: TRBV7-3
j_call: TRBJ2-6
d_call: NA

cdr3_nt: TGTGCCAGCAGCCAACGACAGTGGAAGACCCAGTACTTC
cdr3_aa: CASSQRQWKTQYF
clone_size: few
v_call: TRBV14
j_call: TRBJ2-5
d_call: NA

cdr3_nt: TGTGCCAGCAGCCCCGGGACGGGGAATGAAAAACTGTTTTTT
cdr3_aa: CASSPGTGNEKLFF
clone_size: few
v_call: TRBV28
j_call: TRBJ1-4
d_call: NA

cdr3_nt: TGTGCCAGCAGCTCCACCCGACTACGGGGGTCCCTGGCCAAAAACATTCAGTACTTC
cdr3_aa: CASSSTRLRGSLAKNIQYF
clone_size: NA
v_call: TRBV14
j_call: TRBJ2-4
d_call: NA

cdr3_nt: TGTGCCACCAGCTACGTTGGGACAGCGTACAATGAGCAGTTCTTC
cdr3_aa: CATSYVGTAYNEQFF
clone_size: NA
v_call: TRBV15
j_call: TRBJ2-1
d_call: TRBD1

cdr3_nt: TGTGCCTGGAGTGTAACCAACGGTCAGCCCCAGCATTTT
cdr3_aa: CAWSVTNGQPQHF
clone_size: once
v_call: TRBV30
j_call: TRBJ1-5
d_call: NA

cdr3_nt: TGCGCCAGCAGCGCGGAAAGGACTAGCGGGAGATACAGCACAGATACGCAGTATTTT
cdr3_aa: CASSAERTSGRYSTDTQYF
clone_size: NA
v_call: TRBV5-1
j_call: TRBJ2-3
d_call: TRBD2

cdr3_nt: TGTGCCAGTAGTATTTACAAGGAGGGCACAGATACGCAGTATTTT
cdr3_aa: CASSIYKEGTDTQYF
clone_size: NA
v_call: TRBV19
j_call: TRBJ2-3
d_call: NA

cdr3_nt: TGCGCCAGCAGCTTGTCTAGCGGGAGGGCCATATACACAGATACGCAGTATTTT
cdr3_aa: CASSLSSGRAIYTDTQYF
clone_size: NA
v_call: TRBV5-1
j_call: TRBJ2-3
d_call: TRBD2

cdr3_nt: TGTGCCAGCAGCCCGTATCCGGGACTAGCATCCCTGGAGACCCAGTACTTC
cdr3_aa: CASSPYPGLASLETQYF
clone_size: few
v_call: TRBV14
j_call: TRBJ2-5
d_call: TRBD2

cdr3_nt: TGTGCCAGCAGCGCGCGCTCTGGAAACACCATATATTTT
cdr3_aa: CASSARSGNTIYF
clone_size: NA
v_call: TRBV14
j_call: TRBJ1-3
d_call: NA